The 8 T cell receptor beta chains in this list originate from one sample, sequenced in a study of T cell responses to AZD1222 COVID-19 vaccine. Clones were read by immunoSEQ multiplex PCR, and TCRdb kept only the in-frame ones, dropping some. The table shows more than 95,000 clones, with 86% occurring only once. The sample in question was peripheral blood, obtained 28 days after the second AZD1222 dose. The receptors here all came from an adult who received the AZD1222 COVID-19 vaccine.

The chain has TRBV9 and TRBJ2-5; D may match TRBD1 or TRBD2 (5 bases each). The CDR3 consists of 13 residues. Germline V gene lookup returns CDR1 SGDLS and CDR2 YYNGEE. The germline V and J ends were trimmed by 0 bases and 5 bases, with 8 bases remaining between them. As DNA, the CDR3 is TGTGCCAGCAGCGTAGCCGGGGCGGAGACCCAGTACTTC. Protein: CASSVAGAETQYF.

The chain joins TRBV2 to TRBJ2-7; possibly TRBD1 or TRBD2 for D (5 bases each). Deletions cut 3 bases from V and 3 bases from J, with 12 bases between. From germline, CDR1 is SNHLY and CDR2 FYNNEI. The length of the CDR3 is 14 residues. In DNA, the CDR3 is TGTGCCAGCAGTGAGGGGGTCGGCTACTACGAGCAGTACTTC. Translation gives CASSEGVGYYEQYF.

This clone was observed a single time. V and J are TRBV7-2 and TRBJ1-4; the D is unclear. The length of the CDR3 is 15 residues. V was pared by 5 bases and J by 2 bases, with 12 bases between. Germline assignment: CDR1 SGHTA and CDR2 FQGNSA. DNA for the CDR3: TGTGCCAGCAGCCCAGTTGTAGGGACTAATGAAAAACTGTTTTTT. Protein sequence: CASSPVVGTNEKLFF.

The CDR3 sequence: CASSYGVLTKEKLFF. CDR3 DNA: TGTGCCAGCAGTTACGGGGTCCTTACGAAGGAAAAACTGTTTTTT. The gene calls are TRBV6-5 and TRBJ1-4, with unresolved D. The CDR3 has 15 amino acids. Trimming removed 2 bases from V and 8 bases from J, with 15 bases in between. CDR1 and CDR2 (germline): MNHEY, SVGAGI.

This clone was picked up one time. The chain is built from TRBV7-9 and TRBJ2-3; perhaps TRBD2 as D (6 bases). With 4 bases removed from V and 8 bases from J, the gap between germline ends came to 10 bases. This CDR3 has 12 residues. CDR1 is SEHNR, CDR2 FQNEAQ, per germline (reference sequence). In DNA, the CDR3 is TGTGCCAGCAGCTCAATGGGGGGTACGCAGTATTTT. It specifies CASSSMGGTQYF.

CDR3: CASSQVYEQYF. The CDR3 nucleotides are TGTGCCAGCAGCCAGGTCTACGAGCAGTACTTC. The rearrangement joins TRBV28 to TRBJ2-7; D unresolved. Deletions cut 6 bases from V and 3 bases from J, with 6 bases between. Germline loops: CDR1 MDHEN, CDR2 SYDVKM. CDR3 length: 11 amino acids.

The chain has TRBV5-1 and TRBJ1-1, with TRBD1 identical over 8 bases. The germline gives CDR1 SGHRS, CDR2 YFSETQ. The V gene end was trimmed by 5 bases and the J gene end by 5 bases; junction bases not matched to a gene: 5. This CDR3 is built from 13 residues. The CDR3 DNA sequence: TGCGCCAGCAGACCAGGACAGGGTACTGAAGCTTTCTTT. As protein: CASRPGQGTEAFF.

This sequence joins TRBV5-1 and TRBJ1-5, with D unclear. This CDR3 region has 18 residues. V was trimmed by 3 bases and J by 0 bases, leaving 19 bases between them. Germline V gives CDR1 SGHRS, CDR2 YFSETQ. CDR3 DNA sequence: TGCGCCAGCAGCTCACCCCGAAAGATACACGGTAGCAATCAGCCCCAGCATTTT. This encodes CASSSPRKIHGSNQPQHF.